Below, 15 T cell receptor beta chains from the same sample are listed, as sequenced in a study of T cell responses to AZD1222 COVID-19 vaccine. Profiling relied on immunoSEQ multiplex PCR, and the TCRdb table lists in-frame clones only, not all of them. The sample holds about 100,000 clones, roughly 90% seen once. The input for sequencing was peripheral blood, taken 28 days after the second AZD1222 dose. The receptors come from an adult who received the AZD1222 COVID-19 vaccine.

The V and J genes are TRBV28 and TRBJ1-2, with D possibly being TRBD1 (6 bases). Germline CDR1 reads MDHEN; CDR2 reads SYDVKM. The CDR3 spans 14 residues. Trimming left V 5 bases short and J 4 bases short, with 14 bases between. The CDR3 nucleotides read TGTGCCAGCAGTACCACCACAGGGCTCTATGGCTACACCTTC. Residues: CASSTTTGLYGYTF.

The chain is built from TRBV29-1 and TRBJ2-1; possibly TRBD2 for D (5 bases). Trimming pared 2 bases from V and 4 bases from J, leaving 15 bases between. The CDR3 is 15 amino acids. The germline V gene has CDR1 SQVTM and CDR2 ANQGSEA. This CDR3 reads CSVEKLGGIYNEQFF. Here the CDR3 DNA reads TGCAGCGTTGAAAAACTAGGCGGAATTTACAATGAGCAGTTCTTC.

The V gene is TRBV27, the J gene TRBJ1-2, with D unresolved. CDR1 MNHEY and CDR2 SMNVEV come from the germline V gene (reference sequence). V gave up 3 bases and J gave up 4 bases, with 18 bases separating them. The CDR3 consists of 16 residues. This CDR3 reads CASSFNPAGGVYGYTF. The CDR3 DNA sequence: TGTGCCAGCAGTTTTAACCCCGCTGGTGGGGTCTATGGCTACACCTTC.

This clone was detected once. This sequence joins TRBV7-9 and TRBJ1-2; 7 nucleotides match TRBD1. Germline CDR1 reads SEHNR; CDR2 reads FQNEAQ (reference sequence). Trimming at V came to 5 bases and at J to 8 bases, leaving 14 bases not matched to a gene. The CDR3 is 15 amino acids. CDR3 sequence: CASSPNGGQLEGYTF. CDR3 sequence (DNA): TGTGCCAGCAGCCCAAACGGGGGACAGCTTGAAGGCTACACCTTC.

J is TRBJ1-2 and V is TRBV4-1, with D maybe TRBD1 (5 bases). Deletions cut 0 bases from V and 2 bases from J, with 10 bases between. The CDR3 sequence is 15 residues long. Germline CDR1 and CDR2: MGHRA and YSYEKL. The CDR3 here is CASSQEGGRNYGYTF. The CDR3 nucleotides are TGCGCCAGCAGCCAAGAGGGGGGACGGAACTATGGCTACACCTTC.

This chain uses TRBV21-1 with TRBJ2-3; the D call TRBD1 from the table was never checked on the DNA. TRBV21-1 corresponds to a pseudogene. The CDR3 loop spans 15 amino acids. The CDR3 nucleotides are TGTGCCAGCATCCCGGGACAGGGGGTCGTAGATACGCAGTATTTT. Its protein product is CASIPGQGVVDTQYF.

This rearrangement joins TRBV4-3 to TRBJ2-2; D possibly corresponds to TRBD1 (6 bases). The CDR3 runs 14 residues. Deletions cut 4 bases from V and 2 bases from J, with 8 bases between. Germline V gene lookup returns CDR1 LGHNA and CDR2 YSLEER. In DNA, the CDR3 is TGCGCCAGCAGCCGGGACATAAACACCGGGGAGCTGTTTTTT. Translation gives CASSRDINTGELFF.

The V call is TRBV10-1, the J call TRBJ2-7, with 7 nucleotides matching TRBD1. Germline CDR1 is WNHNN and CDR2 is SYGVQD (reference sequence). V lost 4 bases, J lost 4 bases, and 7 bases stayed unmatched. This CDR3 contains 14 residues. The CDR3 nucleotides read TGCGCCAGCAGTGCCGGGACAGCAAGATACGAGCAGTACTTC. This codes for CASSAGTARYEQYF.

This clone appeared a few times. V gene TRBV11-1 combines with J gene TRBJ1-3; D uncertain. The CDR3 has 14 residues. Trimming took off 5 bases at V and 0 bases at J, with 8 bases between the two ends. Per the germline V gene, CDR1 is SGHAT and CDR2 is FQDESV (reference sequence). In nucleotides, the CDR3 is TGTGCCAGCAGCAGCGGTAGCTCTGGAAACACCATATATTTT. Its protein is CASSSGSSGNTIYF.

This clone has a single count. The genes are TRBV6-1 and TRBJ1-2; D possibly corresponds to TRBD1 (6 bases). With 2 bases removed from V and 0 bases from J, the gap between germline ends came to 10 bases. CDR3 length: 15 residues. Germline V gives CDR1 MNHNS, CDR2 SASEGT. As DNA, the CDR3 is TGTGCCAGCAGTGAACGGGGGGCTACTAACTATGGCTACACCTTC. Translated: CASSERGATNYGYTF.

This clone was observed a few times. The chain joins TRBV6-6 to TRBJ1-1; tentative D call: TRBD1 (6 bases). Trimming took off 5 bases at V and 1 base at J, with 20 bases between the two ends. CDR1 is MNHNY, CDR2 SVGAGI, per germline (reference sequence). The CDR3 is 17 residues long. The CDR3 DNA sequence: TGTGCCAGCAGTCGGGGGGCAGGGGCCAATTGGAACACTGAAGCTTTCTTT. This gives the protein CASSRGAGANWNTEAFF.

The V and J genes are TRBV9 and TRBJ2-7; D is perhaps TRBD1 (6 bases). Trimming left V 0 bases short and J 3 bases short, with 13 bases between. CDR3 size: 15 residues. CDR1 and CDR2 (germline): SGDLS, YYNGEE. CDR3 in amino acids: CASSVAGQPYYEQYF. The CDR3 DNA reads as TGTGCCAGCAGCGTAGCTGGACAGCCCTACTACGAGCAGTACTTC.

The V gene is TRBV28, the J gene TRBJ1-3, with a possible D match to TRBD1 (5 bases). The CDR3 spans 17 residues. V was cut by 4 bases and J by 0 bases, with 16 bases left in between. Germline loops: CDR1 MDHEN, CDR2 SYDVKM. CDR3 nucleotides: TGTGCCAGCAGTTCGCCCCGGGACGGGAGCTCTGGAAACACCATATATTTT. This codes for CASSSPRDGSSGNTIYF.

This chain uses TRBV12-3 or TRBV12-4 with TRBJ1-5, with D perhaps matching TRBD1 (6 bases). This CDR3 region has 13 residues. The V end was cut by 5 bases, the J end by 6 bases, with 11 bases between. CDR3 in amino acids: CASSITGTQPQHF. The CDR3 nucleotides are TGTGCCAGCAGTATAACAGGGACTCAGCCCCAGCATTTT.

The chain recombines TRBV30 with TRBJ2-5, with a possible D match to TRBD2 (7 bases). This CDR3 comprises 14 residues. The ends were cut back, 0 bases at V and 7 bases at J, with 15 bases in the middle. Germline CDR1 GTSNPN, CDR2 SVGIG (reference sequence). CDR3 loop: CAWSVTGGGGTQYF. In DNA, the CDR3 is TGTGCCTGGAGTGTGACTGGGGGAGGGGGGACCCAGTACTTC.